This entry concerns a single T cell receptor (beta chain). This CDR3 comprises 16 residues. The germline V gene has CDR1 SGHNT and CDR2 YYREEE (reference sequence). V was trimmed by 4 bases and J by 8 bases, leaving 21 bases between them. The data were obtained in a study of T cell changes during pregnancy in multiple sclerosis. TCRdb keeps only in-frame clones here, not all; method: immunoSEQ multiplex PCR. The sample has some 60,000 clones, more than 85% seen once. This clonotype originated in a female donor with multiple sclerosis, enrolled in a pregnancy study. Material: CD4+ T cells from peripheral blood mononuclear cells, obtained in the third trimester of pregnancy. The rearrangement joins TRBV5-4 to TRBJ1-4; D perhaps matches TRBD1 (5 bases). Written as DNA, the CDR3 is TGTGCCAGCAGCCCGGAGGAGGGGCTGCTTTCAGAAAAACTGTTTTTT. Translating gives CASSPEEGLLSEKLFF. The full variable domain, in which reference TRBV5-4 and TRBJ1-4 provide the parts outside the CDR3, is ETGVTQSPTHLIKTRGQQVTLRCSSQSGHNTVSWYQQALGQGPQFIFQYYREEENGRGNFPPRFSGLQFPNYSSELNVNALELDDSALYLCASSPEEGLLSEKLFFGSGTQLSVL.